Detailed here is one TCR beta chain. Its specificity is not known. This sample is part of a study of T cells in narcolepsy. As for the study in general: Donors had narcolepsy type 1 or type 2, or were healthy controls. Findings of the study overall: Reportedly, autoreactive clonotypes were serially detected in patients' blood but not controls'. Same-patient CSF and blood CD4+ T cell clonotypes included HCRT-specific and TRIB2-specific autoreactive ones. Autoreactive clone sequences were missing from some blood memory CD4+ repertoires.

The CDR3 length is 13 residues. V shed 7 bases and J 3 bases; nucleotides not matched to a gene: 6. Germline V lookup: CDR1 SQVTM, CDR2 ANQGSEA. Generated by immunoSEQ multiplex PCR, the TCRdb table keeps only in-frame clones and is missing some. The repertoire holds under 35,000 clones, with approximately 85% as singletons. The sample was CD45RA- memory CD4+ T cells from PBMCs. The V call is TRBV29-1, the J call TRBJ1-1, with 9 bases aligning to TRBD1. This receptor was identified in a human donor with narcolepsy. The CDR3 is CSARTGEDTEAFF. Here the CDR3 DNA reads TGCAGCGCCCGGACAGGGGAAGACACTGAAGCTTTCTTT.